Following are 25 T cell receptor beta chains from one sample sequenced in a study of CD8 T cells in Susac syndrome. Random hexamers were used to reverse transcribe an amount of about 0.5 to 1 ug RNA. TCRdb reprocessed the immunoSEQ multiplex PCR reads with MiXCR, giving one entry per CDR3 protein. Counted here are approximately 120,000 distinct CDR3 sequences, more than 90% occurring once; the ten biggest clones make up around 0.2%. Sequences were obtained from CD8+ T cells from PBMCs. Receptors were obtained from a human donor with Susac syndrome.

V and J are TRBV9 and TRBJ2-1, with 9 bases identical to TRBD2. The CDR3 spans 17 residues. The germline V gene has CDR1 SGDLS and CDR2 YYNGEE. The junction had 11 bases not matched to a gene; V was cut back by 3 bases and J by 4 bases. The CDR3 sequence is CASSDPRASGEYNEQFF. In DNA form, the CDR3 reads TGTGCCAGCAGCGATCCTCGAGCTAGCGGGGAATACAATGAGCAGTTCTTC.

This sequence joins TRBV27 and TRBJ2-3; 10 bases are a match to TRBD2. Unmatched junction bases numbered 5, after V lost 3 bases and J lost 2 bases. Germline V gene data show CDR1 as MNHEY and CDR2 as SMNVEV (reference sequence). This CDR3 comprises 16 residues. The CDR3 protein is CASSLLAGVLTDTQYF. The CDR3 nucleotides read TGTGCCAGCAGTTTGCTAGCGGGGGTGCTCACAGATACGCAGTATTTT.

V gene TRBV20-1 combines with J gene TRBJ2-1; 9 bases are shared with TRBD2. The germline V gene encodes CDR1 DFQATT and CDR2 SNEGSKA (reference sequence). V shed 8 bases and J 5 bases; nucleotides not matched to a gene: 7. The CDR3 runs 13 residues. CDR3 in amino acids: CSPRTSDDNEQFF. As DNA, the CDR3 is TGCAGTCCCAGGACTAGCGACGACAATGAGCAGTTCTTC.

The rearrangement joins TRBV7-9 to TRBJ1-1; a possible D gene is TRBD1 (6 bases). From germline, CDR1 is SEHNR and CDR2 FQNEAQ (reference sequence). V lost 1 base and J lost 5, with 11 bases in between. The CDR3 extends over 14 amino acids. CDR3 sequence reads: CASSLVQGRTEAFF. As DNA, the CDR3 is TGTGCCAGCAGCTTAGTTCAGGGGAGAACTGAAGCTTTCTTT.

V gene TRBV7-6 combines with J gene TRBJ2-1; D is possibly TRBD1 (6 bases). CDR1 SGHVS and CDR2 FNYEAQ come from the germline V gene. The CDR3 contains 16 residues. V was cut by 1 base and J by 2 bases, with 12 bases left in between. The DNA for the CDR3 is TGTGCCAGCAGCTTAGAGGGGGTAGGGACCTACAATGAGCAGTTCTTC. Protein product: CASSLEGVGTYNEQFF. Complete variable domain (other parts from reference TRBV7-6 and TRBJ2-1): GAGVSQSPRYKVTKRGQDVALRCDPISGHVSLYWYRQALGQGPEFLTYFNYEAQQDKSGLPNDRFSAERPEGSISTLTIQRTEQRDSAMYRCASSLEGVGTYNEQFFGPGTRLTVL.

The chain combines TRBV20-1 with TRBJ2-7; D may be TRBD1 (6 bases). The germline V and J ends were trimmed by 3 bases and 3 bases, with 12 bases remaining between them. The CDR3 totals 13 residues. Per germline, CDR1 DFQATT and CDR2 SNEGSKA (reference sequence). In nucleotides, the CDR3 is TGCAGTGCTAGGCTTGGGGGCTTCTACGAGCAGTACTTC. As protein: CSARLGGFYEQYF.

The CDR3 DNA reads as TGCAGTGCTAGAGATGTGGGGCCCTATGGCTACACCTTC. Protein sequence: CSARDVGPYGYTF. The chain employs TRBV20-1 and TRBJ1-2; weak D call: TRBD1 (5 bases). Trimming took 0 bases from V and 4 from J, leaving 9 bases between them. The CDR3 length is 13 residues. CDR1 DFQATT and CDR2 SNEGSKA come from the germline V gene (reference sequence).

This clonotype was picked up one time. The chain has TRBV29-1 and TRBJ2-1, with 10 bases matching TRBD2. This CDR3 contains 16 residues. Germline V lookup: CDR1 SQVTM, CDR2 ANQGSEA. The V gene end was trimmed by 1 base and the J gene end by 4 bases; junction bases not matched to a gene: 7. CDR3 sequence (DNA): TGCAGCGTTGAAGTTCCAGCGGGAGGGGTATACAATGAGCAGTTCTTC. It translates to CSVEVPAGGVYNEQFF.

The chain carries TRBV27 and TRBJ1-2; D may be TRBD1 (5 bases). V was trimmed by 5 bases and J by 4 bases, leaving 14 bases between them. From germline, CDR1 is MNHEY and CDR2 SMNVEV (reference sequence). The CDR3 covers 14 residues. CDR3 loop: CASSTARQIYGYTF. For the CDR3, the DNA is TGTGCCAGCAGTACCGCGAGACAGATCTATGGCTACACCTTC.

The chain recombines TRBV6-5 with TRBJ1-1, with D unclear. V shed 4 bases and J shed 1 base, with 10 bases lying between them. The germline V gene encodes CDR1 MNHEY and CDR2 SVGAGI. CDR3 length equals 14 residues. DNA for the CDR3: TGTGCCAGCAGTTTCGGGGTGGGGAACACTGAAGCTTTCTTT. Translation: CASSFGVGNTEAFF.

The gene calls are TRBV15 and TRBJ1-2; D perhaps matches TRBD1 (5 bases). The germline V and J ends were trimmed by 7 bases and 7 bases, with 22 bases remaining between them. The CDR3 length is 15 residues. Germline-derived CDR1 and CDR2 are LNHNV and YYDKDF (reference sequence). The CDR3 bases are TGTGCCACCAATAAGGGGACGGGGGGTAGTTTTGGCTACACCTTC. It is translated as CATNKGTGGSFGYTF.

The gene calls are TRBV4-3 and TRBJ2-1; D remains unclear. This CDR3 spans 13 amino acids. Per germline, CDR1 LGHNA and CDR2 YSLEER. The V end was cut by 1 base, the J end by 7 bases, with 8 bases between. CDR3 sequence reads: CASSQGVLNEQFF. CDR3 DNA: TGCGCCAGCAGCCAAGGGGTCCTAAATGAGCAGTTCTTC.

This clonotype appeared once. The chain uses TRBV27 and TRBJ2-7; 9 bases are shared with TRBD1. CDR1 and CDR2 (germline): MNHEY, SMNVEV (reference sequence). The CDR3 is 16 residues long. J lost 3 bases, V lost 0 bases, and 6 bases had no gene match. In DNA form, the CDR3 reads TGTGCCAGCAGTTTATCGCTCGGGACAGGGCTCTACGAGCAGTACTTC. It codes for CASSLSLGTGLYEQYF.

The chain carries TRBV4-2 and TRBJ2-7; D gene uncertain. Trimming stripped 0 bases from V and 5 bases from J, with 17 bases between. Looked up from germline, CDR1 is LGHNA and CDR2 is YNFKEQ. The CDR3 has 16 amino acids. The CDR3 coding sequence is TGTGCCAGCAGCCAAGATGCTCAGCGTCCAGGCCACGAGCAGTACTTC. Translated, it gives CASSQDAQRPGHEQYF.

The rearrangement joins TRBV4-1 to TRBJ2-7; 10 bases match TRBD2. CDR1 and CDR2 from the germline V gene are MGHRA and YSYEKL. This CDR3 comprises 16 residues. The V and J ends lost 0 bases and 4 bases, in that order; junction bases with no gene match: 6. CDR3 loop: CASSQELAGGGYEQYF. CDR3 coding DNA: TGCGCCAGCAGCCAAGAGTTAGCGGGAGGAGGATACGAGCAGTACTTC.

This clonotype was counted only a few times. The V gene is TRBV29-1, the J gene TRBJ2-7, with TRBD1 matching over 9 bases. The junction had 2 bases not matched to a gene; V was cut back by 2 bases and J by 3 bases. Germline V gene data show CDR1 as SQVTM and CDR2 as ANQGSEA. This CDR3 comprises 13 residues. The CDR3 here is CSVEPGQGYEQYF. The CDR3 DNA sequence: TGCAGCGTTGAACCGGGACAGGGCTACGAGCAGTACTTC.

This clonotype has a single count. The chain employs TRBV9 and TRBJ2-3; tentatively, D is TRBD2 (5 bases). V shed 0 bases and J shed 4 bases, with 6 bases lying between them. Looked up from germline, CDR1 is SGDLS and CDR2 is YYNGEE. CDR3 length equals 13 residues. DNA for the CDR3: TGTGCCAGCAGCGTAGAGAGGGCAGATACGCAGTATTTT. This encodes CASSVERADTQYF.

This chain connects TRBV5-6 to TRBJ1-5; possibly TRBD1 for D (5 bases). Germline V gene data show CDR1 as SGHDT and CDR2 as YYEEEE. The CDR3 totals 16 residues. V dropped 0 bases and J dropped 1 base, with 11 bases sitting between them. This chain's CDR3 is CASSLAGTTSNQPQHF. The CDR3 DNA reads as TGTGCCAGCAGCTTGGCCGGGACGACGAGCAATCAGCCCCAGCATTTT.

The chain is built from TRBV5-6 and TRBJ2-2, with TRBD2 as a possible D gene (6 bases). Germline V gene data show CDR1 as SGHDT and CDR2 as YYEEEE. The germline V and J ends were trimmed by 0 bases and 4 bases, with 19 bases remaining between them. CDR3 size: 18 residues. The CDR3 bases are TGTGCCAGCAGCTTGGAGGACACTAGCTACGTGAGCACCGGGGAGCTGTTTTTT. This encodes CASSLEDTSYVSTGELFF.

The table lists this clonotype with a count of one. V gene TRBV12-3 or TRBV12-4 combines with J gene TRBJ2-1; D remains ambiguous. CDR3 size: 14 residues. Trimming shortened V by 7 bases and J by 8 bases, and 18 bases separated the two germline ends. The CDR3 region has the DNA TGTGCCAGCACTGAGAAAACCGGCTGGGATGAGCAGTTCTTC. Amino acids: CASTEKTGWDEQFF.

The J gene is TRBJ2-1, the V gene TRBV5-1; either TRBD1 or TRBD2 may supply D (6 bases each). The CDR3 spans 16 residues. V lost 3 bases and J lost 5, with 18 bases in between. Per the germline V gene, CDR1 is SGHRS and CDR2 is YFSETQ. CDR3 loop: CASSSGALGWNNEQFF. The DNA of the CDR3 is TGCGCCAGCAGCTCGGGGGCGCTAGGCTGGAACAATGAGCAGTTCTTC.

There are a few counts of this clonotype. V is TRBV5-1 and J is TRBJ2-5; 8 nucleotides match TRBD1. J lost 3 bases, V lost 0 bases, and 1 base had no gene match. This CDR3 has 14 amino acids. Germline lookup yields CDR1 SGHRS and CDR2 YFSETQ. CDR3 protein: CASSLVTGEETQYF. CDR3 nucleotides: TGCGCCAGCAGCTTGGTGACAGGGGAAGAGACCCAGTACTTC. Full variable domain (remainder filled in from reference TRBV5-1 and TRBJ2-5): KAGVTQTPRYLIKTRGQQVTLSCSPISGHRSVSWYQQTPGQGLQFLFEYFSETQRNKGNFPGRFSGRQFSNSRSEMNVSTLELGDSALYLCASSLVTGEETQYFGPGTRLLVL.

J is TRBJ1-4 and V is TRBV3-1; D not resolved. Germline V gene sequence: CDR1 LGHDT, CDR2 YNNKEL (reference sequence). This CDR3 spans 16 amino acids. Trimming pared 0 bases from V and 6 bases from J, leaving 14 bases between. The CDR3 protein is CASSQETYGKHEKLFF. The CDR3 coding sequence is TGTGCCAGCAGCCAAGAAACCTACGGAAAGCATGAAAAACTGTTTTTT.

The chain couples TRBV20-1 to TRBJ2-2; 7 bases are shared with TRBD2. The germline CDR1 and CDR2 sequences are DFQATT and SNEGSKA (reference sequence). V lost 7 bases, J lost 5 bases, and 10 bases stayed unmatched. CDR3 length: 14 amino acids. The CDR3 nucleotides are TGCAGTGAGCGGGACCAACCCAGTACCGGGGAGCTGTTTTTT. Its protein is CSERDQPSTGELFF.

The V call is TRBV12-3 or TRBV12-4, the J call TRBJ2-5; D unclear. This CDR3 is 17 amino acids long. V was pared by 5 bases and J by 5 bases, with 24 bases between. CDR3 bases: TGTGCCAGCAGTCCCACCCGACTGACCGGTGAGAGGGAGACCCAGTACTTC. It is translated as CASSPTRLTGERETQYF.